This TCR beta chain was sequenced for a study of shared clonotypes between healthy human individuals. All donors qualified as healthy HIV-negative adults and had experienced no recent acute infections or vaccinations. The junction had 6 bases not matched to a gene; V was cut back by 5 bases and J by 6 bases. The CDR3 is made up of 13 amino acids. Germline-derived CDR1 and CDR2 are SNHLY and FYNNEI. The method was immunoSEQ multiplex PCR; TCRdb's version includes in-frame clones alone and lacks a portion of them. This sample has over a million clones; around 82% occur once, and the top ten carry around 0.61%.

The chain is built from TRBV2 and TRBJ2-7, with TRBD1 identical over 8 bases. The TCR was taken from a man aged 18 to 29 in good health. Some clones in this sample may be carry-over from other donors' samples. Sequencing was carried out using memory CD4+ T cells from PBMCs. Documented subset: CD45RA-negative fraction. The CDR3 DNA reads as TGTGCCAGCAGTTACGACAGGGGAGGCGAGCAGTACTTC. Protein product: CASSYDRGGEQYF.